The entry that follows covers one TCR beta chain sequence. This entry comes from a study of blood T cell repertoires in COVID-19. Seattle researchers signed up patients amid active infection and tracked them longitudinally. J gave up 5 bases and V 6 bases, and 4 bases lay outside the gene matches. There are 14 residues in the CDR3. The V gene's germline CDR1 is MNHEY and CDR2 SVGEGT. The repertoire was sequenced with immunoSEQ multiplex PCR; TCRdb's copy has only in-frame clones and lacks some. The sample lists 350,000 to 450,000 clones, less than 90% seen once, with around 7.5% in the top ten. The sequence was collected from a woman aged 55-69 years with COVID-19, enrolled during active disease. The J gene is TRBJ2-5, the V gene TRBV6-2 or TRBV6-3; 12 nucleotides align to TRBD2. The sample taken for sequencing was peripheral blood. The DNA of the CDR3 is TGTGCCAGCAGCACTAGCGGGGGGTCTGAGACCCAGTACTTC. This translates into CASSTSGGSETQYF.